The 14 T cell receptor beta chains listed next were all sequenced from one sample in a study of CD8 T cells in Susac syndrome. RNA in amounts of roughly 0.45 to 1 ug was reverse transcribed with random hexamers. TCRdb re-derived calls from the immunoSEQ multiplex PCR reads in MiXCR, one entry per CDR3 protein. The repertoire holds approximately 120,000 distinct CDR3 sequences, with about 93% as singletons. Sequencing was performed on CD8+ T cells from PBMCs. These receptors came from a human donor with Susac syndrome.

V and J are TRBV7-9 and TRBJ2-5, with 7 nucleotides matching TRBD1. CDR3 length equals 16 residues. Germline loops: CDR1 SEHNR, CDR2 FQNEAQ (reference sequence). Germline trimming cut 2 bases from V and 3 bases from J; bases unmatched to any gene: 9. This CDR3 is CASSLPFGQAKETQYF. The CDR3 DNA reads TGTGCCAGCAGCTTACCCTTCGGACAGGCTAAAGAGACCCAGTACTTC.

V is TRBV4-1 and J is TRBJ1-2, with no clear D. This CDR3 is 13 amino acids long. The ends were cut back, 1 base at V and 8 bases at J, with 11 bases in the middle. Germline CDR1 and CDR2: MGHRA and YSYEKL. The CDR3 is CASSQGEGGGYTF. CDR3 coding DNA: TGCGCCAGCAGCCAAGGGGAGGGAGGCGGCTACACCTTC.

This clonotype was seen just once. The chain links TRBV4-2 to TRBJ2-1, with 13 bases fitting TRBD2. The CDR3 is 17 residues long. Trimming at V came to 2 bases and at J to 14 bases, leaving 15 bases not matched to a gene. The germline V gene encodes CDR1 LGHNA and CDR2 YNFKEQ. The CDR3 region is CASSQLWPGLAGIGEFF. For the CDR3, the DNA is TGTGCCAGCAGCCAACTTTGGCCGGGACTAGCGGGAATCGGGGAGTTCTTC.

This chain connects TRBV15 to TRBJ1-4; D gene unclear. This CDR3 is built from 16 residues. Trimming took 0 bases from V and 4 from J, leaving 12 bases between them. CDR1 is LNHNV, CDR2 YYDKDF, per germline (reference sequence). CDR3 protein: CATSRDWQPSNEKLFF. The CDR3 region has the DNA TGTGCCACCAGCAGAGATTGGCAGCCAAGTAATGAAAAACTGTTTTTT.

This rearrangement joins TRBV6-1 to TRBJ2-3; TRBD2 is a possible D gene (6 bases). The germline V gene encodes CDR1 MNHNS and CDR2 SASEGT. V shed 6 bases and J shed 5 bases, with 27 bases lying between them. This CDR3 has 18 amino acids. The CDR3 region has the DNA TGTGCCAGCAGCCCCTCCCGTAGCGGACGTGGGATCGGAGATACGCAGTATTTT. Translated: CASSPSRSGRGIGDTQYF.

The chain has TRBV28 and TRBJ1-6; no clear D. The CDR3 contains 15 residues. V was shortened by 3 bases and J by 0 bases, with 6 bases between the two germline ends. Per germline, CDR1 MDHEN and CDR2 SYDVKM. DNA for the CDR3: TGTGCCAGCAGTTTCTGGTTCTCCTATAATTCACCCCTCCACTTT. Protein product: CASSFWFSYNSPLHF.

The chain uses TRBV20-1 and TRBJ1-5; tentative D call: TRBD1 (5 bases). This CDR3 has 14 amino acids. The V gene's germline CDR1 is DFQATT and CDR2 SNEGSKA (reference sequence). The V end lost 3 bases, the J end lost 2 bases, and 11 bases lay between the germline ends. The CDR3 coding sequence is TGCAGTGCTAGGGCGCAGGGCGGCAATCAGCCCCAGCATTTT. Protein sequence: CSARAQGGNQPQHF.

V is TRBV9 and J is TRBJ2-1, with D perhaps TRBD1 or TRBD2 (6 bases each). CDR1 is SGDLS, CDR2 YYNGEE, per germline. The CDR3 extends over 15 amino acids. V lost 1 base and J lost 1, with 9 bases in between. CDR3 protein: CASSVPGASYNEQFF. CDR3 coding DNA: TGTGCCAGCAGCGTACCGGGGGCGTCCTACAATGAGCAGTTCTTC.

This clonotype is a singleton in its sample. The chain combines TRBV5-6 with TRBJ2-7; 9 nucleotides agree with TRBD2. V gave up 0 bases and J gave up 0 bases; unmatched junction bases: 10. Germline V gives CDR1 SGHDT, CDR2 YYEEEE. The CDR3 sequence is 18 residues long. DNA of the CDR3: TGTGCCAGCAGCTTGGAGGGCCGGGTAGCGGGGGACTCCTACGAGCAGTACTTC. It specifies CASSLEGRVAGDSYEQYF. The variable domain in full, with the rest retrieved from reference TRBV5-6 and TRBJ2-7, is DAGVTQSPTHLIKTRGQQVTLRCSPKSGHDTVSWYQQALGQGPQFIFQYYEEEERQRGNFPDRFSGHQFPNYSSELNVNALLLGDSALYLCASSLEGRVAGDSYEQYFGPGTRLTVT.

The genes are TRBV14 and TRBJ2-1; unclear D gene. CDR1 is SGHDN and CDR2 is FVKESK in the germline V gene. Trimming left V 0 bases short and J 8 bases short, with 8 bases between. The CDR3 is made up of 13 amino acids. The CDR3 DNA sequence: TGTGCCAGCAGCCAAGATAAGGTGGATGAGCAGTTCTTC. Translated, it gives CASSQDKVDEQFF.

This CDR3 reads CASSGVGGGLSKNIQYF. Here the CDR3 DNA reads TGCGCCAGCAGTGGAGTCGGGGGCGGATTATCCAAAAACATTCAGTACTTC. This chain uses TRBV10-2 with TRBJ2-4; either TRBD1 or TRBD2 may supply D (6 bases each). Germline V gene lookup returns CDR1 WSHSY and CDR2 SAAADI. CDR3 length: 17 residues. V was cut by 4 bases and J by 2 bases, with 18 bases left in between.

The genes are TRBV13 and TRBJ2-7; 13 nucleotides line up with TRBD2. Losses at the gene ends were 2 bases for V and 5 bases for J; bases not matched to a gene: 3. This CDR3 is built from 15 residues. Germline loops: CDR1 PRHDT, CDR2 FYEKMQ (reference sequence). The CDR3 region has the DNA TGTGCCAGCAGCTTACCCGGGACTAGCGGGGACGAGCAGTACTTC. It yields the protein CASSLPGTSGDEQYF.

The rearrangement joins TRBV20-1 to TRBJ1-2; D is unresolved. The V end lost 6 bases, the J end lost 10 bases, and 18 bases lay between the germline ends. In germline, CDR1 is DFQATT, CDR2 SNEGSKA (reference sequence). The CDR3 runs 12 residues. CDR3 in DNA: TGCAGTGCCAAAGGGTCATTCAGCTTCTACACCTTC. Translating gives CSAKGSFSFYTF.

The rearrangement joins TRBV9 to TRBJ2-3, with 9 bases fitting TRBD1. Germline V gene lookup returns CDR1 SGDLS and CDR2 YYNGEE. The CDR3 is made up of 16 amino acids. Unmatched junction bases numbered 9, after V lost 3 bases and J lost 4 bases. The chain's CDR3 is CASSALTGGSSDTQYF. The CDR3 DNA is TGTGCCAGCAGCGCCCTAACAGGGGGCTCTTCAGATACGCAGTATTTT. Combining the CDR3 with reference TRBV9 and TRBJ2-3 gives the whole variable domain DSGVTQTPKHLITATGQRVTLRCSPRSGDLSVYWYQQSLDQGLQFLIQYYNGEERAKGNILERFSAQQFPDLHSELNLSSLELGDSALYFCASSALTGGSSDTQYFGPGTRLTVL.